The 4 T cell receptor beta chains listed next were all sequenced from one sample in a study of T cells expressing NK-cell markers (dated by TCRdb to about 2020). Library method: 5' RACE. Sequencing instrument: Illumina HiSeq 2000. Reprocessed by TCRdb, the reads give a single entry per CDR3 protein sequence, without DNA. This sample's table contains 350,000 to 400,000 distinct CDR3 sequences. The ten largest clones represent approximately 11% of the sample. The specimen sequenced was blood T cells: a sorted CD56 or NKG2C T cell subset, CD4+ or CD8+ T cells, or bulk PBMC T cells (not recorded which). The receptors come from a woman aged 50 to 60 in good health. Donor details come from another sample of the same person, matched by shared clones.

The V and J genes are TRBV3-1 and TRBJ2-3; TCRdb names TRBD2, which stays unverified in the absence of DNA. In germline, CDR1 is LGHDT, CDR2 YNNKEL (reference sequence). This CDR3 is 16 amino acids long. CDR3 sequence reads: CASSPQPFTSTDTQYF.

The gene calls are TRBV27 and TRBJ1-1; without DNA, the TCRdb call of TRBD1 cannot be checked. The length of the CDR3 is 16 residues. Germline lookup yields CDR1 MNHEY and CDR2 SMNVEV (reference sequence). Here the CDR3 reads CASSPLAGTGNTEAFF.

The V call is TRBV12-3 or TRBV12-4, the J call TRBJ2-2; no DNA is available, so the TRBD2 call from TCRdb remains unchecked. This CDR3 region has 13 residues. CDR3 region: CASREAGTGELFF.

The V gene is TRBV9, the J gene TRBJ1-4. In germline, CDR1 is SGDLS, CDR2 YYNGEE. The CDR3 is made up of 16 amino acids. CDR3 loop: CASSVSFGAHNEKLFF.